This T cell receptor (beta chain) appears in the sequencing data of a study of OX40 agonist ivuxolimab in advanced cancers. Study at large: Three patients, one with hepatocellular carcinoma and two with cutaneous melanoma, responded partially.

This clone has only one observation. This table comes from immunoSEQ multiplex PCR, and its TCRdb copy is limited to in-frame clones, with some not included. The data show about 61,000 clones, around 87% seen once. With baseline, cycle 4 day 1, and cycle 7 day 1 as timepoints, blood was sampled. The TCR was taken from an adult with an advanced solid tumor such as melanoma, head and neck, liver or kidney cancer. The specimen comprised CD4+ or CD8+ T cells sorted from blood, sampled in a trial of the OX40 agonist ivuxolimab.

CDR3 residues: CASKLVHYYEQYF. For the CDR3, the DNA is TGTGCCAGCAAGTTGGTACACTACTACGAGCAGTACTTC. The chain links TRBV7-3 to TRBJ2-7, with unresolved D. The germline V gene encodes CDR1 SGHTA and CDR2 FQGTGA. Between the trimmed V and J ends, which lost 7 bases and 3 bases, there was a span of 13 bases. The CDR3 extends over 13 amino acids.